The T cell receptor (beta chain) under discussion was sequenced for a study of shared clonotypes between healthy human individuals. About the study: Two women and a few men aged 18 to 49 made up the donors. Per donor, three plates held CD4 naive cells, three held CD4 memory, two held CD8 naive and one held CD8 memory. Notes on the study in general: In a few donors, approximately 5% of naive CD4 clonotypes appeared in common.

The V segment lost 6 bases and the J segment 2 bases; nucleotides outside the gene matches: 9. Germline V lookup: CDR1 MNHNY, CDR2 SVGAGI (reference sequence). The CDR3 contains 15 residues. Worth noting for this clone: Its matching antigen is unknown.

The protocol was immunoSEQ multiplex PCR, while the TCRdb copy is restricted to in-frame clones and leaves out a portion. The sample lists around 940,000 clones; about three quarters were seen once. V and J are TRBV6-6 and TRBJ1-2, with 7 bases matching TRBD1. The sequenced sample consisted of memory CD4+ T cells sorted from blood. Stated subset: CD45RA-negative fraction. The sequence came from a man aged 18 to 30 in good health. The CDR3 loop reads CASSSKLGQNYGYTF. The CDR3 DNA is TGTGCCAGCAGCTCCAAGTTGGGACAGAACTATGGCTACACCTTC.